One and the same sample provided the 20 T cell receptor beta chains below, sequenced in a study of response to subunit inactivated influenza vaccine. TCRdb processed the RT-PCR reads anew with MiXCR; each CDR3 protein has one entry. Of around 530,000 distinct CDR3 sequences in the sample, 15% to 20% were seen once. Here the sequenced sample was CD4+ T cells sorted from PBMCs, taken less than 25 months after vaccination. Receptors originate from a man between 50 and 69 years old who received an inactivated influenza vaccine.

This clonotype was seen many times. V usage is TRBV2 and J usage is TRBJ1-1; D not certain. Germline values: CDR1 SNHLY, CDR2 FYNNEI. The CDR3 runs to 15 residues. V was shortened by 6 bases and J by 1 base, with 15 bases between the two germline ends. CDR3 sequence: CASRAEVSGNTEAFF. The CDR3 DNA sequence: TGTGCCAGCAGGGCTGAGGTCTCTGGGAACACTGAAGCTTTCTTT.

The chain recombines TRBV25-1 with TRBJ2-2, with TRBD1 identical over 7 bases. With 3 bases clipped from V and 6 bases from J, the junction kept 10 bases outside the gene matches. From germline, CDR1 is MGHDK and CDR2 SYGVNS. The CDR3 runs 16 residues. In nucleotides, the CDR3 is TGTGCCAGCAGTGAGCCCACAGGGGCTGGCGCCGGGGAGCTGTTTTTT. It yields the protein CASSEPTGAGAGELFF.

The chain employs TRBV24-1 and TRBJ2-2; 7 bases align to TRBD1. The J segment lost 3 bases and the V segment lost 2 bases, leaving 8 bases of the junction unmatched. The CDR3 totals 17 residues. Germline V gene sequence: CDR1 KGHDR, CDR2 SFDVKD. In nucleotides, the CDR3 is TGTGCCACCAGTGATTCCGCCGTAGGGGGCTACACCGGGGAGCTGTTTTTT. Protein: CATSDSAVGGYTGELFF.

The table lists this clonotype with a few counts. The chain carries TRBV10-3 and TRBJ2-3; either TRBD1 or TRBD2 may fit D (5 bases each). The germline CDR1 and CDR2 sequences are ENHRY and SYGVKD. This CDR3 is 15 amino acids long. The V and J ends lost 7 bases and 5 bases respectively, with 19 bases between them. The CDR3 here is CAITEGFIPGDTQYF. The DNA for the CDR3 is TGTGCCATCACCGAGGGGTTCATACCGGGAGATACGCAGTATTTT.

This clonotype was counted between two and nine times. The chain carries TRBV20-1 and TRBJ2-3; D ambiguous. CDR3 size: 15 residues. V dropped 0 bases and J dropped 2 bases, with 12 bases sitting between them. CDR1 is DFQATT and CDR2 is SNEGSKA in the germline V gene (reference sequence). The CDR3 DNA reads as TGCAGTGCTAGAGATCCGGCGCGCTCCACAGATACGCAGTATTTT. Its protein is CSARDPARSTDTQYF.

The genes are TRBV20-1 and TRBJ2-3; 8 bases line up with TRBD2. The V and J ends lost 3 bases and 6 bases, in that order; junction bases with no gene match: 5. Germline loops: CDR1 DFQATT, CDR2 SNEGSKA (reference sequence). CDR3 length: 13 residues. For the CDR3, the DNA is TGCAGTGCTAGCGGGGGGGATTTTGATACGCAGTATTTT. Amino acids: CSASGGDFDTQYF.

This rearrangement joins TRBV6-2 or TRBV6-3 to TRBJ2-6; a possible D gene is TRBD1 (6 bases). Trimming removed 6 bases at V and 0 bases at J, with 21 bases between. The CDR3 runs to 19 residues. CDR1 and CDR2 (germline): MNHEY, SVGEGT. This CDR3 reads CASRLRSGTPFSGANVLTF. The DNA for the CDR3 is TGTGCCAGCAGACTAAGATCCGGGACACCTTTCTCTGGGGCCAACGTCCTGACTTTC.

This sequence joins TRBV20-1 and TRBJ2-7; D remains unclear. Germline CDR1 reads DFQATT; CDR2 reads SNEGSKA (reference sequence). V lost 0 bases to trimming and J lost 6 bases, with 6 bases between them. The CDR3 spans 11 residues. The CDR3 loop is CSARDPAEQYF. The CDR3 nucleotides are TGCAGTGCTAGAGATCCGGCCGAGCAGTACTTC.

The genes are TRBV11-2 and TRBJ2-6; unclear D gene. The CDR3 spans 15 residues. V was clipped by 3 bases and J by 0 bases, with 6 bases between them. Germline V gene data show CDR1 as SGHAT and CDR2 as FQNNGV. CDR3 coding DNA: TGTGCCAGCAGCTTTGAGAGCTCTGGGGCCAACGTCCTGACTTTC. This sequence encodes CASSFESSGANVLTF. Drawing the rest from reference TRBV11-2 and TRBJ2-6, the complete variable domain is EAGVAQSPRYKIIEKRQSVAFWCNPISGHATLYWYQQILGQGPKLLIQFQNNGVVDDSQLPKDRFSAERLKGVDSTLKIQPAKLEDSAVYLCASSFESSGANVLTFGAGSRLTVL.

The V gene is TRBV2, the J gene TRBJ1-1, with 8 bases lining up with TRBD1. This CDR3 is 13 amino acids long. V was clipped by 7 bases and J by 3 bases; unmatched bases: 4. In germline, CDR1 is SNHLY, CDR2 FYNNEI. CDR3 region: CASKKTGDTEAFF. In nucleotides, the CDR3 is TGTGCCAGCAAAAAGACAGGGGACACTGAAGCTTTCTTT.

This clonotype has more than one count but fewer than ten. The V and J genes are TRBV28 and TRBJ2-1, with a tentative D call TRBD1 (7 bases). The CDR3 consists of 15 residues. Germline V lookup: CDR1 MDHEN, CDR2 SYDVKM. Between the trimmed V and J ends, which lost 6 bases and 4 bases, there was a span of 16 bases. CDR3 nucleotides: TGTGCCAGCAGGGAGGGGACAGCGTTGTACAATGAGCAGTTCTTC. It is translated as CASREGTALYNEQFF.

This clonotype has more than one count but fewer than ten. The CDR3 nucleotides are TGCGCCAGCAGCTTGGAGGTGCCACCCACCGGGGAGCTGTTTTTT. Protein sequence: CASSLEVPPTGELFF. The V gene is TRBV5-1, the J gene TRBJ2-2; no firm D call. Germline assignment: CDR1 SGHRS and CDR2 YFSETQ. The CDR3 has 15 amino acids. V was pared by 0 bases and J by 4 bases, with 10 bases between.

Only a few counts were recorded for this clonotype. The V call is TRBV4-2, the J call TRBJ2-3; D may be TRBD1 (6 bases). This CDR3 is 19 amino acids long. V shed 0 bases and J shed 0 bases, with 19 bases lying between them. Germline V CDR1 and CDR2: LGHNA, YNFKEQ. The CDR3 DNA follows: TGTGCCAGCAGCCAAGAGAGGGAGCCCGGGACACTGAGCACAGATACGCAGTATTTT. Its translation is CASSQEREPGTLSTDTQYF.

The gene calls are TRBV5-6 and TRBJ2-4; 9 bases line up with TRBD2. V lost 6 bases, J lost 0 bases, and 4 bases stayed unmatched. Germline CDR1 reads SGHDT; CDR2 reads YYEEEE. The CDR3 covers 15 residues. CDR3 in DNA: TGTGCCAGCACCCTAGCGGGAAGAGCCAAAAACATTCAGTACTTC. As protein: CASTLAGRAKNIQYF.

The chain uses TRBV4-2 and TRBJ2-1; TRBD2 aligns across 9 bases. The length of the CDR3 is 17 residues. Germline V gene lookup returns CDR1 LGHNA and CDR2 YNFKEQ. The junction had 18 bases not matched to a gene; V was cut back by 6 bases and J by 9 bases. The CDR3 region is CASRHLGSGGPHPEQFF. The DNA of the CDR3 is TGTGCCAGCAGGCACCTAGGAAGCGGGGGGCCCCATCCTGAGCAGTTCTTC.

This chain uses TRBV9 with TRBJ2-2, with 9 bases matching TRBD1. Germline loops: CDR1 SGDLS, CDR2 YYNGEE. The CDR3 sequence is 15 residues long. V shed 4 bases, J shed 5 bases, and the junction held 6 bases outside the gene matches. CDR3 bases: TGTGCCAGCAGCATGGGACAGGGACCGACCGGGGAGCTGTTTTTT. Protein sequence: CASSMGQGPTGELFF.

This clonotype was recorded a few times. The chain carries TRBV28 and TRBJ1-4; D is undetermined. CDR3 length: 14 amino acids. Germline-derived CDR1 and CDR2 are MDHEN and SYDVKM. V was trimmed by 9 bases and J by 4 bases, leaving 15 bases between them. CDR3 protein: CASNFGGNNEKLFF. CDR3 nucleotide sequence: TGTGCCAGTAACTTTGGAGGGAATAATGAAAAACTGTTTTTT.

The rearrangement uses TRBV29-1 and TRBJ2-3; perhaps TRBD2 as D (5 bases). Trimming took 7 bases from V and 14 from J, leaving 16 bases between them. Germline CDR1 and CDR2: SQVTM and ANQGSEA. This CDR3 has 10 residues. In DNA form, the CDR3 reads TGCAGCGCGGTAATAGCGAGACCGTATTTT. Encoded protein: CSAVIARPYF.

The sample holds a few counts of this clonotype. The V call is TRBV4-2, the J call TRBJ1-1; D is unclear. Germline CDR1 LGHNA, CDR2 YNFKEQ. V dropped 0 bases and J dropped 7 bases, with 9 bases sitting between them. The CDR3 is 13 residues long. For the CDR3, the DNA is TGTGCCAGCAGCCAAGAAGCGGACGGTGAAGCTTTCTTT. This codes for CASSQEADGEAFF.

This clonotype has more than one count but fewer than ten. The chain uses TRBV6-2 or TRBV6-3 and TRBJ1-5; D is possibly TRBD1 (6 bases). V dropped 5 bases and J dropped 3 bases, with 17 bases sitting between them. This CDR3 region has 16 residues. Germline loops: CDR1 MNHEY, CDR2 SVGEGT. The DNA of the CDR3 is TGTGCCAGCAGTCGTCCCAGGGGAACTATCAATCAGCCCCAGCATTTT. Its protein is CASSRPRGTINQPQHF.